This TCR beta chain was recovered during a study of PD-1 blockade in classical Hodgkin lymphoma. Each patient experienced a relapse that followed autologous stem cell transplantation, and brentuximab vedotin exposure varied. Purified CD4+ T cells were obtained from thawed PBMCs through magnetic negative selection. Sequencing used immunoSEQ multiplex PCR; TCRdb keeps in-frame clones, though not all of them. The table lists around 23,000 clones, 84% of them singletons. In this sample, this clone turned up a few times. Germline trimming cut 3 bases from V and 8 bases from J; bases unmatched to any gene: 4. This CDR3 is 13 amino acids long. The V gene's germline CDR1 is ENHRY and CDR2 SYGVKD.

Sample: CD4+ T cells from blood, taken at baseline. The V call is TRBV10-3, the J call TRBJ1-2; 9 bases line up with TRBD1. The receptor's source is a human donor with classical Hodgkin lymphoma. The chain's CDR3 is CAISEGQGNGYTF. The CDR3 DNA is TGTGCCATCAGTGAAGGACAGGGGAACGGCTACACCTTC.